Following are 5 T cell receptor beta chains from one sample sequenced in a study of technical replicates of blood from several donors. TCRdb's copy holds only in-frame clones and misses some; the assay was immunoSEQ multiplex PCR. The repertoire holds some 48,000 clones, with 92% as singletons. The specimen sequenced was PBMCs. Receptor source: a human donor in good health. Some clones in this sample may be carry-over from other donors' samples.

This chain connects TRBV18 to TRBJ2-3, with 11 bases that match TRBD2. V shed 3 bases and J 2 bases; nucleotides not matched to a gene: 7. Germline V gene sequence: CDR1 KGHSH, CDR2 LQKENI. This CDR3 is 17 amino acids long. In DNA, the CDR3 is TGTGCCAGCTCACCCGGGACTAGCGGCCTATTCACAGATACGCAGTATTTT. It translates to CASSPGTSGLFTDTQYF.

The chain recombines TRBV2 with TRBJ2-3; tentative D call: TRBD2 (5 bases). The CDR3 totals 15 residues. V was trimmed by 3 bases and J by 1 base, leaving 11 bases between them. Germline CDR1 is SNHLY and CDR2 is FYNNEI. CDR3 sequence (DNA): TGTGCCAGCAGTGAGGGGAGCTACGGCACAGATACGCAGTATTTT. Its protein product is CASSEGSYGTDTQYF. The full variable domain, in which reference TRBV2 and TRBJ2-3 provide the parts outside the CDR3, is EPEVTQTPSHQVTQMGQEVILRCVPISNHLYFYWYRQILGQKVEFLVSFYNNEISEKSEIFDDQFSVERPDGSNFTLKIRSTKLEDSAMYFCASSEGSYGTDTQYFGPGTRLTVL.

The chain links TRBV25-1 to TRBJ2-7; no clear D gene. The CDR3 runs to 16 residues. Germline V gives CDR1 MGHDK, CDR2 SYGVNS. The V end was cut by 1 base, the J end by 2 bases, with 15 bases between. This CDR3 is CASSELFSHTPYEQYF. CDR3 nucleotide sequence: TGTGCCAGCAGTGAATTGTTCTCCCACACCCCCTACGAGCAGTACTTC.

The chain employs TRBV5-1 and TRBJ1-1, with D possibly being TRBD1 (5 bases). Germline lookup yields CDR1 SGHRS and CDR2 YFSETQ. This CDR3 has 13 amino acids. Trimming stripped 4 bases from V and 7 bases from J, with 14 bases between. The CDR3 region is CASSTRGDGEAFF. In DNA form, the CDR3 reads TGCGCCAGCAGCACAAGGGGTGACGGTGAAGCTTTCTTT.

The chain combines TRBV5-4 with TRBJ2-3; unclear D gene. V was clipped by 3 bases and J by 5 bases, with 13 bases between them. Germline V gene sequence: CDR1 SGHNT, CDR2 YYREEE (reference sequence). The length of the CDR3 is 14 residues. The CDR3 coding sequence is TGTGCCAGCAGCTCACGACTTGGTAGAGATACGCAGTATTTT. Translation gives CASSSRLGRDTQYF.